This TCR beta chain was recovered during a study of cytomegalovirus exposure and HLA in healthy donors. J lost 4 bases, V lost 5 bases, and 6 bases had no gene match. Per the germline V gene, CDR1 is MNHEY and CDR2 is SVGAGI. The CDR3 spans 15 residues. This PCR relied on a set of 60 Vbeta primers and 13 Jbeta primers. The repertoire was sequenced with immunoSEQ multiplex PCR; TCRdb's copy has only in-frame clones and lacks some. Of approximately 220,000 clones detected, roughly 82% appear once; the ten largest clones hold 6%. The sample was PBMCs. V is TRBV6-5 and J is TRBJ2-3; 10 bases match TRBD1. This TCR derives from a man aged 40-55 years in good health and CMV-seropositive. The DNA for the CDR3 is TGTGCCAGCAGTGCCCGGGACAGGGGTCCAGATACGCAGTATTTT. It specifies CASSARDRGPDTQYF.